One sample yielded the 18 T cell receptor beta chains listed below, sequenced in a study of regulatory T cells in long-lasting Graves disease. Time point described: newly diagnosed GD, antithyroid drugs for less than 3 months. From RNA extracted from PBMCs, the TCR library was made. TCR beta libraries were built with iRepertoire HTBI primers and Arm-PCR of CDR3 regions. TCRdb recomputed calls from the multiplex PCR reads with MiXCR, one row per CDR3 protein. The sample lists hundreds of thousands of distinct CDR3 sequences, around an eighth occurring once. Another study also made use of these data, one on T cells in Graves' hyperthyroidism and ophthalmopathy.

Sequences were derived from peripheral blood mononuclear cells (PBMCs), sampled at new diagnosis, from a patient treated with antithyroid drugs. Receptors originate from a man between 25 and 39 years old with Graves disease.

This clonotype has a count of ten or more. The rearrangement joins TRBV5-1 to TRBJ2-1, with D maybe TRBD1 (5 bases). Trimming pared 4 bases from V and 12 bases from J, leaving 14 bases between. CDR1 is SGHRS, CDR2 YFSETQ, per germline. The CDR3 totals 12 residues. This CDR3 reads CASSPDGALQFF. Written as DNA, the CDR3 is TGCGCCAGCAGCCCCGATGGGGCTCTGCAGTTCTTC.

This clonotype was recorded many times. In nucleotides, the CDR3 is TGTGCCAGCAGCTTAACGGGCGGGAGTGGGTATGAGCAGTTCTTC. It specifies CASSLTGGSGYEQFF. The chain carries TRBV7-2 and TRBJ2-1, with 7 positions matching TRBD2. Looked up from germline, CDR1 is SGHTA and CDR2 is FQGNSA. The CDR3 consists of 15 residues. Germline trimming cut 2 bases from V and 8 bases from J; bases unmatched to any gene: 9. Drawing the rest from reference TRBV7-2 and TRBJ2-1, the complete variable domain is GAGVSQSPSNKVTEKGKDVELRCDPISGHTALYWYRQSLGQGLEFLIYFQGNSAPDKSGLPSDRFSAERTGGSVSTLTIQRTQQEDSAVYLCASSLTGGSGYEQFFGPGTRLTVL.

In this sample, this clonotype turned up many times. The chain joins TRBV27 to TRBJ1-2; D may be TRBD1 (6 bases). The CDR3 spans 15 residues. Trimming pared 4 bases from V and 4 bases from J, leaving 16 bases between. The germline V gene has CDR1 MNHEY and CDR2 SMNVEV (reference sequence). CDR3 DNA sequence: TGTGCCAGCAGTTGGAAGGGGGAGGGTTTCTATGGCTACACCTTC. It encodes CASSWKGEGFYGYTF.

This clonotype appeared many times. The chain links TRBV13 to TRBJ1-1, with D possibly being TRBD1 (5 bases). This CDR3 spans 13 amino acids. The germline gives CDR1 PRHDT, CDR2 FYEKMQ (reference sequence). With 6 bases removed from V and 7 bases from J, the gap between germline ends came to 15 bases. CDR3 coding DNA: TGTGCCAGCAGAACGCAGGGCGGGGATGAAGCTTTCTTT. Translating it yields CASRTQGGDEAFF. Combining the CDR3 with reference TRBV13 and TRBJ1-1 gives the whole variable domain AAGVIQSPRHLIKEKRETATLKCYPIPRHDTVYWYQQGPGQDPQFLISFYEKMQSDKGSIPDRFSAQQFSDYHSELNMSSLELGDSALYFCASRTQGGDEAFFGQGTRLTVV.

The chain employs TRBV6-2 or TRBV6-3 and TRBJ2-5, with D possibly TRBD2 on 5 matching bases. The CDR3 runs to 15 residues. V gave up 2 bases and J gave up 7 bases, with 17 bases separating them. Germline CDR1 is MNHEY and CDR2 is SVGEGT. The chain's CDR3 is CASSYEGARRGTQYF. CDR3 DNA sequence: TGTGCCAGCAGTTACGAGGGAGCCCGGCGAGGGACCCAGTACTTC.

This clonotype was recorded a few times. The rearrangement joins TRBV30 to TRBJ1-4; 9 bases are shared with TRBD1. The ends lost 1 base at V and 4 bases at J; junction bases unmatched: 1. There are 14 residues in the CDR3. Germline V gives CDR1 GTSNPN, CDR2 SVGIG (reference sequence). CDR3: CAWSADRGNEKLFF. Here the CDR3 DNA reads TGTGCCTGGAGTGCGGACAGGGGTAATGAAAAACTGTTTTTT.

The genes are TRBV10-3 and TRBJ2-7; 11 bases are a match to TRBD2. The CDR3 sequence is 16 residues long. Trimming removed 4 bases from V and 0 bases from J; junction bases left unmatched: 5. The germline V gene encodes CDR1 ENHRY and CDR2 SYGVKD. For the CDR3, the DNA is TGTGCCATCAGTGGACTAGCGGGGCAGAGCTCCTACGAGCAGTACTTC. Residues: CAISGLAGQSSYEQYF.

This clonotype was seen a handful of times. The genes are TRBV19 and TRBJ2-1, with unresolved D. Germline V gene sequence: CDR1 LNHDA, CDR2 SQIVND (reference sequence). CDR3 length equals 15 residues. V was shortened by 3 bases and J by 7 bases, with 16 bases between the two germline ends. This CDR3 is CASSILVGSRNEQFF. CDR3 nucleotide sequence: TGTGCCAGTAGTATTCTCGTCGGCAGTCGGAATGAGCAGTTCTTC.

At least ten counts were recorded for this clonotype. This chain connects TRBV29-1 to TRBJ2-5; 8 bases line up with TRBD2. Trimming at V came to 6 bases and at J to 1 base, leaving 13 bases not matched to a gene. The length of the CDR3 is 16 residues. CDR1 is SQVTM and CDR2 is ANQGSEA in the germline V gene. This CDR3 reads CSVIKRVAGRQETQYF. CDR3 in DNA: TGCAGCGTAATCAAGAGGGTAGCGGGACGCCAAGAGACCCAGTACTTC.

This clonotype has only a few counts. This chain uses TRBV7-8 with TRBJ2-5, with TRBD1 matching over 7 bases. Germline V gene sequence: CDR1 SGHVS, CDR2 FQNEAQ. J was trimmed by 5 bases and V by 5 bases; bases with no gene match: 11. The CDR3 is 15 residues long. The CDR3 spells CASSPLNRGAETQYF. CDR3 nucleotides: TGTGCCAGCAGCCCCCTTAACAGGGGCGCCGAGACCCAGTACTTC.

This clonotype was observed many times. V is TRBV5-1 and J is TRBJ2-3, with TRBD2 matching 7 bases. V trimming: 2 bases; J trimming: 5 bases; junction bases outside the gene matches: 5. This CDR3 comprises 14 residues. Germline V gene sequence: CDR1 SGHRS, CDR2 YFSETQ. The CDR3 DNA is TGCGCCAGCAGCTTTGCAGTAGCGGGAGATACGCAGTATTTT. Translated: CASSFAVAGDTQYF.

This clonotype was observed a handful of times. The V gene is TRBV11-3, the J gene TRBJ2-2; D is undetermined. This CDR3 is built from 15 residues. The V end lost 1 base, the J end lost 2 bases, and 8 bases lay between the germline ends. The germline CDR1 and CDR2 sequences are SGHNT and YENEEA. In DNA form, the CDR3 reads TGTGCCAGCAGCTTAGCCTACCCAAACACCGGGGAGCTGTTTTTT. Amino acid sequence: CASSLAYPNTGELFF.

Remarks on this clonotype: A read error is possible here, since a much larger clone lies one base away. The chain joins TRBV27 to TRBJ2-7; a weak D match, TRBD1 (6 bases). The CDR3 covers 17 residues. Germline V gives CDR1 MNHEY, CDR2 SMNVEV (reference sequence). Trimming took off 6 bases at V and 1 base at J, with 22 bases between the two ends. The DNA for the CDR3 is TGTGCCAGCAGACCGGGACATCGAGTCCCCAGATCCTACGAGCAGTACTTC. It translates to CASRPGHRVPRSYEQYF.

The sample holds many counts of this clonotype. The chain carries TRBV12-3 or TRBV12-4 and TRBJ2-7; D is ambiguous. The CDR3 is made up of 14 amino acids. Trimming removed 2 bases from V and 3 bases from J, with 11 bases in between. The DNA of the CDR3 is TGTGCCAGCAGTTTACAAGTCACCCTCTACGAGCAGTACTTC. Translation: CASSLQVTLYEQYF.

This clonotype was found many times. The chain employs TRBV20-1 and TRBJ2-1, with D possibly being TRBD1 (5 bases). Germline CDR1 reads DFQATT; CDR2 reads SNEGSKA (reference sequence). With 2 bases removed from V and 14 bases from J, the gap between germline ends came to 10 bases. The CDR3 runs 10 residues. CDR3 loop: CSARRGPKFF. DNA for the CDR3: TGCAGTGCTAGAAGGGGTCCGAAGTTCTTC.

This clonotype was counted at least ten times. The chain combines TRBV5-1 with TRBJ2-7, with D possibly TRBD2 on 6 matching bases. This CDR3 has 14 amino acids. Germline V CDR1 and CDR2: SGHRS, YFSETQ. The V end lost 0 bases, the J end lost 5 bases, and 12 bases lay between the germline ends. DNA for the CDR3: TGCGCCAGCAGCTTGGACGGGAGTGGAAACGAGCAGTACTTC. It encodes CASSLDGSGNEQYF.

This clonotype has a count of ten or more. This chain uses TRBV28 with TRBJ2-1; TRBD2 matches 10 bases. Germline CDR1 reads MDHEN; CDR2 reads SYDVKM. With 4 bases clipped from V and 7 bases from J, the junction kept 10 bases outside the gene matches. This CDR3 is built from 16 residues. The CDR3 region is CASSYFGLAELNEQFF. The CDR3 coding sequence is TGTGCCAGCAGTTACTTCGGACTAGCGGAGCTTAATGAGCAGTTCTTC.

Details on this clonotype: A much larger clone is a single base away; this may be a read error. The final CDR3 position lacks the conserved phenylalanine or tryptophan, pointing to a likely read error. V and J are TRBV30 and TRBJ2-7, with 9 bases that match TRBD1. The germline CDR1 and CDR2 sequences are GTSNPN and SVGIG (reference sequence). The CDR3 loop spans 13 amino acids. CDR3 sequence reads: CARRGTGISEQYL. The DNA of the CDR3 is TGTGCCCGGAGGGGGACAGGGATCAGCGAGCAGTACCTC.